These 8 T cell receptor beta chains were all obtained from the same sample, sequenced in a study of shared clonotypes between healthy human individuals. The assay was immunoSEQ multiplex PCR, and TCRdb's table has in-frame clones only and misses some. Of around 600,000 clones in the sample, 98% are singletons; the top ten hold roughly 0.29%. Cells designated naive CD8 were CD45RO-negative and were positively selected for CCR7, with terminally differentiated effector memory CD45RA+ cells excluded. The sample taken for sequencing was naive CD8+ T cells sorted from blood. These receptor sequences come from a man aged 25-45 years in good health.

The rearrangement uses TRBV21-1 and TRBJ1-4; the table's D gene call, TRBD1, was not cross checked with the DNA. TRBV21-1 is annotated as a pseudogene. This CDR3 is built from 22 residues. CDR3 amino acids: CASSKGRPILGSRTATNEKLFF. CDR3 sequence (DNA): TGTGCCAGCAGCAAAGGCCGGCCTATTCTGGGGTCCCGGACAGCAACTAATGAAAAACTGTTTTTT.

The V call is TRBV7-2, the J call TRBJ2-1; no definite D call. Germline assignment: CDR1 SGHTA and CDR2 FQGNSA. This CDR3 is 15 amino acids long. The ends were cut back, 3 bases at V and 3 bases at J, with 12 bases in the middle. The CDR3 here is CASSFVRRIYNEQFF. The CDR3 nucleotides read TGTGCCAGCAGCTTCGTACGGAGAATCTACAATGAGCAGTTCTTC.

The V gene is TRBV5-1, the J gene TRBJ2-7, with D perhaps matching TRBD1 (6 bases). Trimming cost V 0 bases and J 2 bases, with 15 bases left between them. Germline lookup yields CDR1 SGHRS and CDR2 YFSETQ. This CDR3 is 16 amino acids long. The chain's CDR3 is CASSLAEGELTYEQYF. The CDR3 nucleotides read TGCGCCAGCAGCTTGGCCGAGGGGGAGCTCACCTACGAGCAGTACTTC.

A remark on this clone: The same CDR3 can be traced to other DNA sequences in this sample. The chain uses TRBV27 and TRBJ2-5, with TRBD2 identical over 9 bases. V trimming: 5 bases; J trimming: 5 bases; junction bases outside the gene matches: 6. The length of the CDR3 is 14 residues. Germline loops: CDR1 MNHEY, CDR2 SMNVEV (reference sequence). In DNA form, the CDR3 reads TGTGCCAGCAGTCCTTTAGCGGGAGAGGAGACCCAGTACTTC. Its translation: CASSPLAGEETQYF.

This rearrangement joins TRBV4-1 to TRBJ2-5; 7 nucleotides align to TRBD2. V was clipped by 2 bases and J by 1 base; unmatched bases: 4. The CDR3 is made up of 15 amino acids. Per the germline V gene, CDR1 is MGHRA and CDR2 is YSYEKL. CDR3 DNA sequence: TGCGCCAGCAGCCAATTCTCTAGCGGCCAAGAGACCCAGTACTTC. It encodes CASSQFSSGQETQYF.

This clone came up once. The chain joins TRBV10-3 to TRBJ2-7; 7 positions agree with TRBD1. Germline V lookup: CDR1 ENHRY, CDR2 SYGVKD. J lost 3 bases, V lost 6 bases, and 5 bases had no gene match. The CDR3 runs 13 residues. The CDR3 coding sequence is TGTGCCATCAGGACAGACAGGGACTACGAGCAGTACTTC. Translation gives CAIRTDRDYEQYF.

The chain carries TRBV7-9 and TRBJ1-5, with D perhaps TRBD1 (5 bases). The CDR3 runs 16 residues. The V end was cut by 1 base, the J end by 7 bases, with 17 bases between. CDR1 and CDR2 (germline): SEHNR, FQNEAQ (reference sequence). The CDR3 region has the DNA TGTGCCAGCAGCTTAGGACCCAAGGGCTCAGGGCAGCCCCAGCATTTT. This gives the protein CASSLGPKGSGQPQHF.

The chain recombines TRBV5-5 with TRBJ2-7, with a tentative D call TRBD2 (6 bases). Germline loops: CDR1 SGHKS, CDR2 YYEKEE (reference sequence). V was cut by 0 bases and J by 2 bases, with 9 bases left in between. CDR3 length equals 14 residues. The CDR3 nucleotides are TGTGCCAGCAGCTTGGTTCTAGCGACCTACGAGCAGTACTTC. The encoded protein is CASSLVLATYEQYF.